The rows below give T cell receptor beta chains drawn from one sample of a study of blood T cell repertoires in COVID-19. The protocol was immunoSEQ multiplex PCR, while the TCRdb copy is restricted to in-frame clones and leaves out a portion. The table lists approximately 190,000 clones, 80% to 90% of them singletons. Sequencing used peripheral blood. These receptors were obtained from a woman in her seventies with active or convalescent COVID-19. CDR3s include the opening cysteine and the closing phenylalanine or tryptophan. A D gene is named only where the DNA matches it firmly. Size is stated for part of the rows, as once, few or many counts, or as a class when the clone is expanded.

>TRBV18|TRBJ2-3|NA|TRBD1
CASSRTGGNTDTQYF
TGTGCCAGCTCACGGACAGGGGGAAACACAGATACGCAGTATTTT
>TRBV7-2|TRBJ2-1|NA|NA
CASSFGGTLSYNEQFF
TGTGCCAGCAGCTTCGGAGGGACCCTGTCCTACAATGAGCAGTTCTTC
>TRBV18|TRBJ2-3|NA|TRBD2
CASSPKGRVTSGTDTQYF
TGTGCCAGTTCCCCGAAAGGGAGGGTGACTAGCGGTACAGATACGCAGTATTTT
>TRBV28|TRBJ2-7|few|NA
CASSPPVSYEQYF
TGTGCCAGCAGCCCTCCCGTGTCCTACGAGCAGTACTTC
>TRBV4-1|TRBJ2-3|NA|NA
CASSQTRSDTQYF
TGCGCCAGCAGCCAAACACGATCAGATACGCAGTATTTT
>TRBV5-4|TRBJ1-3|once|NA
CASSLAEGGKNTIYF
TGTGCCAGCAGCTTGGCCGAAGGGGGAAAGAACACCATATATTTT
>TRBV3-1/TRBV3-2|TRBJ2-1|NA|TRBD2
CASSDTSGRGNEQFF
TGTGCCAGCAGTGATACTAGCGGGAGGGGCAATGAGCAGTTCTTC
>TRBV7-6|TRBJ2-6|NA|NA
CASSARVTGANVLTF
TGTGCCAGCAGCGCCAGGGTAACGGGGGCCAACGTCCTGACTTTC
>TRBV5-4|TRBJ2-7|NA|NA
CASSPEGLLYEQYF
TGTGCCAGCAGCCCCGAGGGCCTTCTCTACGAGCAGTACTTC
>TRBV18|TRBJ2-7|NA|TRBD2
CASSPGRSSGSSYEQYF
TGTGCCAGCTCACCGGGGCGATCTAGCGGTAGCTCCTACGAGCAGTACTTC
>TRBV6-1|TRBJ2-3|NA|TRBD1
CASSDRDRLTDTQYF
TGTGCCAGCAGTGATAGGGACAGGCTAACAGATACGCAGTATTTT
>TRBV7-2|TRBJ2-1|NA|TRBD2
CASSKPGLENNEQFF
TGTGCCAGCAGCAAACCGGGACTAGAAAACAATGAGCAGTTCTTC
>TRBV5-1|TRBJ1-1|once|TRBD1
CASSTQGASTEAFF
TGCGCCAGCAGCACACAGGGGGCAAGTACTGAAGCTTTCTTT
>TRBV19|TRBJ1-4|NA|NA
CASSNTPRGSEKLFF
TGTGCCAGTAGTAACACCCCGCGGGGGAGCGAAAAACTGTTTTTT
>TRBV7-9|TRBJ2-1|NA|TRBD1
CASSSTGQGNNEQFF
TGTGCCAGCAGCTCAACGGGACAGGGGAACAATGAGCAGTTCTTC
>TRBV6-2/TRBV6-3|TRBJ2-2|NA|NA
CASSPVPGSGTGELFF
TGTGCCAGCAGTCCCGTCCCCGGGAGTGGCACCGGGGAGCTGTTTTTT
>TRBV25-1|TRBJ2-5|NA|TRBD2
CASSASPRLAGVETQYF
TGTGCCAGCAGTGCTTCCCCTCGACTAGCGGGAGTAGAGACCCAGTACTTC
>TRBV6-5|TRBJ1-2|NA|TRBD1
CASTGQGSGYTF
TGTGCCAGCACCGGACAGGGTTCGGGCTACACCTTC
>TRBV13|TRBJ1-1|NA|TRBD1
CASSARRTGAPNTEAFF
TGTGCCAGCAGCGCCCGCAGGACAGGGGCACCGAACACTGAAGCTTTCTTT
>TRBV30|TRBJ2-7|NA|NA
CAWSRGAKREQYF
TGTGCCTGGAGCCGGGGGGCAAAGCGCGAGCAGTACTTC
>TRBV5-6|TRBJ2-3|NA|TRBD2
CASSSFGLASTDTQYF
TGTGCCAGCAGCTCTTTCGGACTAGCGTCCACAGATACGCAGTATTTT
>TRBV9|TRBJ1-5|NA|TRBD1
CASSVGTGGNQPQHF
TGTGCCAGCAGCGTAGGTACAGGGGGCAATCAGCCCCAGCATTTT
>TRBV5-4|TRBJ2-5|NA|NA
CASSLDSRETQYF
TGTGCCAGCAGCTTGGACAGCAGGGAGACCCAGTACTTC
>TRBV19|TRBJ1-1|NA|NA
CASSLSRGTEAFF
TGTGCCAGTAGCTTGTCTAGAGGGACTGAAGCTTTCTTT
>TRBV6-6|TRBJ1-6|few|NA
CASSYGTGRNSPLHF
TGTGCCAGCAGTTACGGTACAGGTCGTAATTCACCCCTCCACTTT
>TRBV4-1|TRBJ2-5|NA|NA
CASSSLETQYF
TGCGCCAGCAGCTCACTAGAGACCCAGTACTTC
>TRBV24-1|TRBJ2-5|NA|NA
CASGLGETQYF
TGTGCCTCAGGGCTCGGGGAGACCCAGTACTTC